This record concerns one TCR beta chain sequence. The repertoire was sequenced with immunoSEQ multiplex PCR; TCRdb's copy has only in-frame clones and lacks some. This sample carries around 130,000 clones, about 81% of them seen once, and the ten largest clones take about 2.3%. The J segment lost 8 bases and the V segment lost 6 bases, leaving 18 bases of the junction unmatched. The V gene's germline CDR1 is LNHDA and CDR2 SQIVND (reference sequence). This CDR3 is 17 amino acids long. This sample stems from a study of blood T cell repertoires in COVID-19. The sequenced sample was PBMCs or T cells enriched from blood (not recorded which). The chain uses TRBV19 and TRBJ1-2; 10 bases fit TRBD1. This TCR derives from a man aged 35-49 years with acute COVID-19. CDR3 DNA sequence: TGTGCCAGTAGCCGAATTCCCGGGGACAGGGGTGATGTGGGCTACACCTTC. Its translation is CASSRIPGDRGDVGYTF.